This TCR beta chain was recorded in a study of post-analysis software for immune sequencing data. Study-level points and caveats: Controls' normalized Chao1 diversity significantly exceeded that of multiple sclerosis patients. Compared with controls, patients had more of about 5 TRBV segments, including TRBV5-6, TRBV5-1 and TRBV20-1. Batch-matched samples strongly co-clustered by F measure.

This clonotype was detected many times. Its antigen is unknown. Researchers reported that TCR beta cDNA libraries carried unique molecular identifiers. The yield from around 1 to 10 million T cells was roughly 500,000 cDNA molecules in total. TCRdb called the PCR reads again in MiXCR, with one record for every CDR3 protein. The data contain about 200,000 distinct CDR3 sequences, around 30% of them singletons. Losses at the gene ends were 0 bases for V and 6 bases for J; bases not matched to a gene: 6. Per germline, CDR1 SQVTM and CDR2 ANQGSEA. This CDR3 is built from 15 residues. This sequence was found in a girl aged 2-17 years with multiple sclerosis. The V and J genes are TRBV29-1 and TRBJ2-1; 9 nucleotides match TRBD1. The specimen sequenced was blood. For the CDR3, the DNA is TGCAGCGTTGAAGATCGGGGACAGGGCTTCAATGAGCAGTTCTTC. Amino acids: CSVEDRGQGFNEQFF.